What follows describes a single TCR beta chain. V lost 1 base to trimming and J lost 4 bases; unmatched junction nucleotides: 6. This CDR3 has 15 residues. The germline V gene has CDR1 SGHRS and CDR2 YFSETQ. Using immunoSEQ multiplex PCR, the repertoire was profiled, and TCRdb retains in-frame clones only, with some absent. Among over 150,000 clones listed, 85% to 90% were seen once. Clinical histories supplied by participants themselves formed the basis of cohort assignment. Among Cohort 3 donors, those recovered had two negative PCRs, clearance, or symptom resolution. The sample comes from a study of blood T cell repertoires in COVID-19. Study details: The samples span acute and convalescent COVID-19 from the United States, Italy and Spain.

The rearrangement joins TRBV5-1 to TRBJ2-3; 7 bases fit TRBD2. The origin of this receptor is a man between 35 and 55 years old who had recovered from COVID-19. Input material: PBMCs or T cells enriched from blood (not recorded which). Written as DNA, the CDR3 is TGCGCCAGCAGCTTGAACGCGGGAGTGGCAGATACGCAGTATTTT. Amino acids: CASSLNAGVADTQYF. The variable domain in full, completed from reference TRBV5-1 and TRBJ2-3, reads KAGVTQTPRYLIKTRGQQVTLSCSPISGHRSVSWYQQTPGQGLQFLFEYFSETQRNKGNFPGRFSGRQFSNSRSEMNVSTLELGDSALYLCASSLNAGVADTQYFGPGTRLTVL.